This TCR beta chain was sequenced during a study of blood T cells in healthy people across ages. With respect to this clonotype: The junction departs from germline at one end; a sequencing error may be responsible.

Germline CDR1 is SGHRS and CDR2 is YFSETQ. The CDR3 length is 13 residues. Then a second PCR, running roughly 7 to 12 cycles, was carried out with a sample-barcoded 5' primer and a J-beta primer mix. TCRdb reprocessed the 5' RACE reads via MiXCR and lists one record per CDR3 protein. Here the sample spans about 1.1 million distinct CDR3 sequences, roughly two fifths being singletons. The sample was blood. This receptor was taken from a young man in good health. This chain links TRBV5-1 with TRBJ2-3; D remains unclear. This chain's CDR3 is CASGRSSTDTRYF. Here the CDR3 DNA reads TGCGCCAGCGGACGCTCCTCCACAGATACGCGGTATTTT.